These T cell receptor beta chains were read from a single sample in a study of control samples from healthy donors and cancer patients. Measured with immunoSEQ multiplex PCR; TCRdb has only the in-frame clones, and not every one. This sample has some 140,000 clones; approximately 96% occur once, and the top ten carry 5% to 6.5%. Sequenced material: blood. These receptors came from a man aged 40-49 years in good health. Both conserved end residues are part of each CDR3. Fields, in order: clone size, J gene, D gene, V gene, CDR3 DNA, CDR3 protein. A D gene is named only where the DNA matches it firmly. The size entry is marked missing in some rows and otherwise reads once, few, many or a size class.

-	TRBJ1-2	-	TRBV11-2	TGTGCCAGCAGCTCGTTCATTACAGGCATTGAGTATGGCTACACCTTC	CASSSFITGIEYGYTF
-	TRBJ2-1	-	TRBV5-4	TGTGCCAGCAGCTTGGACAATGAGCAGTTCTTC	CASSLDNEQFF
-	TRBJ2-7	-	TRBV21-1	TGTGCCAGCAGCGACACAGGGGCTAGCTCCTACGAGCAGTACTTC	CASSDTGASSYEQYF
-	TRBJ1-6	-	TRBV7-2	TGTGCCAGCAGCTTAGCCGGGGACAATTCACCCCTCCACTTT	CASSLAGDNSPLHF
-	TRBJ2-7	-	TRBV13	TGTGCCAGCAGCATGCGGAAGGGGCAGTCCTACGAGCAGTACTTC	CASSMRKGQSYEQYF
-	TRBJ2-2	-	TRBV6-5	TGTGCCAGCAGTTACAGGGGCACCGGGGAGCTGTTTTTT	CASSYRGTGELFF
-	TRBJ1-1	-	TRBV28	TGTGCCAGCAGACAAAACAGGGCTACCGCTGAAGCTTTCTTT	CASRQNRATAEAFF
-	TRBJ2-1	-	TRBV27	TGTGCCAGCAGTTTGCTAGGGGGATACAGTGAGCAGTTCTTC	CASSLLGGYSEQFF
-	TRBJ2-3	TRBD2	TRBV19	TGTGCCAGTAGTATAGTCCTTCTGGACGGGGGGGCCGCGGGCACAGATACGCAGTATTTT	CASSIVLLDGGAAGTDTQYF
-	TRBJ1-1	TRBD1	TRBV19	TGTGCCAGTAGCCCGACGACAGGGGCTGAAGCTTTCTTT	CASSPTTGAEAFF
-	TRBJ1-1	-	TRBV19	TGTGCCAGTAGCGGGGGGACTGAAGCTTTCTTT	CASSGGTEAFF
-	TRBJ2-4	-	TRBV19	TGTGCCAGTAGTATAGGCGGTTCAGGGCGCCAAAACATTCAGTACTTC	CASSIGGSGRQNIQYF
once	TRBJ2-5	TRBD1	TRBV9	TGTGCCAGCAGCGGAGGACAGGGACAAGAGACCCAGTACTTC	CASSGGQGQETQYF
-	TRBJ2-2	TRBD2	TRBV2	TGTGCCAGCAGTGAGCCTAGCGGGGGGAGGGGATGGACCGGGGAGCTGTTTTTT	CASSEPSGGRGWTGELFF
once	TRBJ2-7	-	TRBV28	TGTGCCAGCAGTTTTCGAGGGGCTCGGCAGTACTTC	CASSFRGARQYF
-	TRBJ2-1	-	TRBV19	TGTGCCACATTGCAGGGGCAGGGCAATGAGCAGTTCTTC	CATLQGQGNEQFF
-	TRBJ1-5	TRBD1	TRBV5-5	TGTGCCAGCAGCTTGACGGCGGACAGGGGCTATCAGCCCCAGCATTTT	CASSLTADRGYQPQHF
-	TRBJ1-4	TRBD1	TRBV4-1	TGCGCCAGCAGCCGTGGACAGGGGGCCTCGGGGGGTCGAGAAAAACTGTTTTTT	CASSRGQGASGGREKLFF